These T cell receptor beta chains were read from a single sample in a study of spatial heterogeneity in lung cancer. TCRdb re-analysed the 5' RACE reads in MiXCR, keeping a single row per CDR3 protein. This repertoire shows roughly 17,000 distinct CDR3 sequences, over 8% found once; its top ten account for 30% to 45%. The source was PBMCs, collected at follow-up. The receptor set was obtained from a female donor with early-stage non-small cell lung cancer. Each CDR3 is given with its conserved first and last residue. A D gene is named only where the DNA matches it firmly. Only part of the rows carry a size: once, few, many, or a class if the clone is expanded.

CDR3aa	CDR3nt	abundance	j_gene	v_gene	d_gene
CASSFRRIDTGELFF	TGTGCCAGCAGTTTTAGGAGAATTGACACCGGGGAGCTGTTTTTT	many	TRBJ2-2	TRBV12-3/TRBV12-4	.
CASSLETGAPSNYGYTF	TGTGCCAGCAGCTTAGAAACAGGGGCACCATCTAACTATGGCTACACCTTC	.	TRBJ1-2	TRBV7-9	TRBD1
CASILGLASRSSYNEQFF	TGTGCCAGCATCCTAGGACTAGCGTCCCGAAGCTCCTACAATGAGCAGTTCTTC	many	TRBJ2-1	TRBV6-1	TRBD2
CASSQSGAKNIQYF	TGTGCCAGCAGTCAGAGCGGGGCCAAAAACATTCAGTACTTC	many	TRBJ2-4	TRBV12-3/TRBV12-4	.
CASSTNLRAYEQYF	TGTGCCAGCAGTACAAACTTAAGGGCCTACGAGCAGTACTTC	few	TRBJ2-7	TRBV27	.
CASTNGNSPLHF	TGTGCCAGCACCAACGGCAATTCACCCCTCCACTTT	many	TRBJ1-6	TRBV6-6	.
CASGKGRSGANVLTF	TGTGCCAGCGGCAAGGGTCGCTCTGGGGCCAACGTCCTGACTTTC	many	TRBJ2-6	TRBV6-6	.
CASSTGRAEQFF	TGTGCCAGTAGTACCGGACGGGCTGAGCAGTTCTTC	many	TRBJ2-1	TRBV19	.
CASSERQGGQPQHF	TGCGCCAGCAGCGAAAGACAGGGCGGGCAGCCCCAGCATTTT	.	TRBJ1-5	TRBV5-1	TRBD1
CASSSDRENTEAFF	TGTGCCAGCAGCTCGGACAGGGAGAACACTGAAGCTTTCTTT	many	TRBJ1-1	TRBV5-6	TRBD1
CASSYGQSWGETQYF	TGTGCCAGCAGTTACGGACAGTCCTGGGGAGAGACCCAGTACTTC	many	TRBJ2-5	TRBV7-9	.
CASSPVLKTSGITYEQYF	TGTGCCAGCAGTCCAGTCCTTAAGACTAGCGGGATAACCTACGAGCAGTACTTC	many	TRBJ2-7	TRBV28	TRBD2
CASKRGGIVYEQFF	TGTGCCAGCAAAAGGGGGGGGATCGTCTATGAGCAGTTCTTC	many	TRBJ2-1	TRBV12-3/TRBV12-4	.
CASSGGQENTIYF	TGTGCCAGCAGCGGTGGGCAGGAAAACACCATATATTTT	many	TRBJ1-3	TRBV7-2	.
CASSEGHSYEQYF	TGTGCCAGCAGTGAGGGACACTCCTACGAGCAGTACTTC	many	TRBJ2-7	TRBV6-6	.
CASSLLAPGDTYYEQYF	TGTGCCAGCAGCTTATTAGCCCCAGGGGATACTTACTACGAGCAGTACTTC	many	TRBJ2-7	TRBV7-6	.
CASSGTRGNEQYF	TGTGCCAGCAGCGGGACGAGAGGGAACGAGCAGTACTTC	medium-sized	TRBJ2-7	TRBV2	.
CASSLERGLYGYTF	TGTGCCAGCAGCTTAGAGAGAGGGCTGTATGGCTACACCTTC	many	TRBJ1-2	TRBV7-9	.
CSANEFWEQYF	TGCAGTGCTAACGAGTTTTGGGAGCAGTACTTC	.	TRBJ2-7	TRBV20-1	.
CASSFGAGVPGETQYF	TGCGCCAGCAGCTTTGGTGCGGGGGTGCCGGGAGAGACCCAGTACTTC	few	TRBJ2-5	TRBV5-1	TRBD2
CSAEGPSDYEQYF	TGCAGCGCTGAGGGCCCGTCGGACTACGAGCAGTACTTC	few	TRBJ2-7	TRBV29-1	.
CSARWPPSNQPQHF	TGCAGTGCTAGGTGGCCTCCTAGCAATCAGCCCCAGCATTTT	many	TRBJ1-5	TRBV20-1	.
CAWSESPRQGF	TGTGCCTGGAGTGAGAGTCCGAGACAGGGCTTC	.	TRBJ1-2	TRBV30	TRBD1
CASSLNLGDTQYF	TGTGCCAGCAGCTTAAATCTGGGAGATACGCAGTATTTT	many	TRBJ2-3	TRBV11-2	.
CASSPGGRDSPLHF	TGTGCCAGCAGCCCGGGGGGCAGGGACTCACCCCTCCACTTT	many	TRBJ1-6	TRBV7-9	.
CASSLTGTSGYNEQFF	TGCGCCAGCAGCTTAACCGGGACTAGCGGTTACAATGAGCAGTTCTTC	many	TRBJ2-1	TRBV5-1	TRBD2
CASKGGPGTEAFF	TGTGCCAGCAAGGGGGGGCCCGGGACTGAAGCTTTCTTT	many	TRBJ1-1	TRBV27	.
CASSLVTGVNTEAFF	TGTGCCAGCAGCTTAGTGACAGGGGTGAACACTGAAGCTTTCTTT	many	TRBJ1-1	TRBV7-2	TRBD1
CASSFFVGQPQHF	TGTGCCAGCAGTTTCTTCGTGGGGCAGCCCCAGCATTTT	few	TRBJ1-5	TRBV28	.
CASSLAQRTDTQYF	TGCGCCAGCAGCTTGGCTCAACGCACAGATACGCAGTATTTT	.	TRBJ2-3	TRBV5-1	.
CASSLRRGDTGELFF	TGTGCCAGCAGCCTTCGCAGGGGCGACACCGGGGAGCTGTTTTTT	many	TRBJ2-2	TRBV7-2	.
CASSRDRQEETQYF	TGTGCCAGCAGCCGAGACAGGCAGGAAGAGACCCAGTACTTC	many	TRBJ2-5	TRBV7-8	.
CASSQASLGLNTGELFF	TGTGCCAGCAGCCAAGCTTCTCTGGGACTGAACACCGGGGAGCTGTTTTTT	.	TRBJ2-2	TRBV4-2	.
CASSRTPGQGEQYF	TGTGCCAGCAGCCGGACTCCGGGACAGGGGGAGCAGTACTTC	many	TRBJ2-7	TRBV9	TRBD1
CASSQVSGYGTGDEKLFF	TGCGCCAGCAGCCAAGTCTCTGGCTACGGGACAGGGGACGAAAAACTGTTTTTT	.	TRBJ1-4	TRBV4-3	TRBD1
CASSLENIAYEQYF	TGCGCCAGCAGCTTGGAAAACATAGCCTACGAGCAGTACTTC	many	TRBJ2-7	TRBV5-1	.
CSVLDQEGYEQYF	TGCAGCGTCCTGGATCAGGAAGGTTACGAGCAGTACTTC	many	TRBJ2-7	TRBV29-1	.